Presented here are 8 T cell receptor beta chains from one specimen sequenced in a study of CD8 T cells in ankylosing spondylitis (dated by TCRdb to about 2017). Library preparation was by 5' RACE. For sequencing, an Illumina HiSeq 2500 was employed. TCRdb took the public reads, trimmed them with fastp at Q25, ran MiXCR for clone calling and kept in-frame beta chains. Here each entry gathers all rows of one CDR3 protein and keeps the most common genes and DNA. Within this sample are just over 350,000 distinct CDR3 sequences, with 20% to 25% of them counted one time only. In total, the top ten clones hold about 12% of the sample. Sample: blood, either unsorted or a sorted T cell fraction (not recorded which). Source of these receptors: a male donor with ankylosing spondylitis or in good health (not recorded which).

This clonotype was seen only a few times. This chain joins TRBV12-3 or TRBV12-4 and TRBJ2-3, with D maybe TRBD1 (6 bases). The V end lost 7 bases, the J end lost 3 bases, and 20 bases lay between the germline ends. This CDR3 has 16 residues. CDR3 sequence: CASTYLSLGATDTQYF. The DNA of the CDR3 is TGTGCCAGCACCTACCTTAGCTTGGGGGCGACAGATACGCAGTATTTT.

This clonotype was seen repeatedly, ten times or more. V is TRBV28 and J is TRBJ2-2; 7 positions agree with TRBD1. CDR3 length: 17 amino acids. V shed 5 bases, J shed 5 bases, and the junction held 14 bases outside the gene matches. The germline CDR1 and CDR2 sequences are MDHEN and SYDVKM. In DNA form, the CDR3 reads TGTGCCAGCAGTCCCTTTGGGACAGTGCGGGCGACCGGGGAGCTGTTTTTT. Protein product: CASSPFGTVRATGELFF.

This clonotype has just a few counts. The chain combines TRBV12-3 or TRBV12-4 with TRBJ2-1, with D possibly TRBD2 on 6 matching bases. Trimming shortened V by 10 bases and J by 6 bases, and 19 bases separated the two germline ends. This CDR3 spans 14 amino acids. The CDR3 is CATHDPLEGNEQFF. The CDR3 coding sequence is TGTGCCACCCACGACCCTCTGGAGGGCAATGAGCAGTTCTTC.

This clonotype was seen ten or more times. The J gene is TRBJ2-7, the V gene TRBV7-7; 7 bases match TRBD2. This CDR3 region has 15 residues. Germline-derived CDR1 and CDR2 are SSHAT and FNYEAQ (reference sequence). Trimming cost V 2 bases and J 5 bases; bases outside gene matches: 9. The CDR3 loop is CASSLSFGLGHEQYF. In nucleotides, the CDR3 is TGTGCCAGCAGCTTATCCTTCGGACTAGGCCACGAGCAGTACTTC.

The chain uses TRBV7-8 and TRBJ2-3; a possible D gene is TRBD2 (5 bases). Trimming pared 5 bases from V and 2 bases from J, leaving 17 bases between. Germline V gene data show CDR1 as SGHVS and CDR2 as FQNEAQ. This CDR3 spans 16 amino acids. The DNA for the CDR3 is TGTGCCAGCAGCCCCCCGGCGGGTATTATCACAGATACGCAGTATTTT. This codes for CASSPPAGIITDTQYF.

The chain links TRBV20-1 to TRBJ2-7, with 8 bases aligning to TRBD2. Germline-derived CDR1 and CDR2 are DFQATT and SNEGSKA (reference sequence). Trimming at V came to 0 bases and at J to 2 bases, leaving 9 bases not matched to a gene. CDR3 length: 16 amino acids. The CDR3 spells CSARDPVTSDPYEQYF. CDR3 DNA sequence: TGCAGTGCTAGAGATCCCGTGACTAGCGACCCCTACGAGCAGTACTTC.

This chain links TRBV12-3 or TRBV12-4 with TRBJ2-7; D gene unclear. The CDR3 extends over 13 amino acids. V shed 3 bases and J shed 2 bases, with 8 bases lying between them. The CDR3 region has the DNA TGTGCCAGCAGTTTCAGGAACGCCTACGAGCAGTACTTC. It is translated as CASSFRNAYEQYF.

The CDR3 loop reads CSARPTSGGADEQFF. DNA for the CDR3: TGCAGTGCTAGACCTACTAGCGGGGGGGCCGATGAGCAGTTCTTC. V is TRBV20-1 and J is TRBJ2-1, with 13 bases that match TRBD2. This CDR3 spans 15 amino acids. The V and J ends lost 2 bases and 8 bases, in that order; junction bases with no gene match: 6. Germline V gene sequence: CDR1 DFQATT, CDR2 SNEGSKA (reference sequence).